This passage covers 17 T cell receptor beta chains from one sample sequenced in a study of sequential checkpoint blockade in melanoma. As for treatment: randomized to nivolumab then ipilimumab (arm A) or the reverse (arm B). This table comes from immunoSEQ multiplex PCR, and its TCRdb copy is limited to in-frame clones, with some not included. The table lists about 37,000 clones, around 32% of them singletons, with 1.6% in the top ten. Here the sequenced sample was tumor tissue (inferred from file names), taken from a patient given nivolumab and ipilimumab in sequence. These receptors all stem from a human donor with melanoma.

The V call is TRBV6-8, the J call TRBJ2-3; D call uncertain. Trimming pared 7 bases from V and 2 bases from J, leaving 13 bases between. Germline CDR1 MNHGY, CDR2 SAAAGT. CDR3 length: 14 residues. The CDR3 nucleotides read TGTGCCAGCACCCCAGTGGCATACACAGATACGCAGTATTTT. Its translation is CASTPVAYTDTQYF.

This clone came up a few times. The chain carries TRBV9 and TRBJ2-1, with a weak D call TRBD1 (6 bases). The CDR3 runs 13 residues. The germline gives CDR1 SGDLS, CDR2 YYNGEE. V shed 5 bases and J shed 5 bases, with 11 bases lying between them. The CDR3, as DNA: TGTGCCAGCAGACGACAGGTAGACAATGAGCAGTTCTTC. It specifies CASRRQVDNEQFF.

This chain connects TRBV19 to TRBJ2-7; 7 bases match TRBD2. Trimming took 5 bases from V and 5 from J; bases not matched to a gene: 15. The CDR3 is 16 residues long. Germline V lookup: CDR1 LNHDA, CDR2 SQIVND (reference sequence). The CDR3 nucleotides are TGTGCCAGTAGTCCCCCGGGGAGGGCCCTTGTGAACGAGCAGTACTTC. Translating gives CASSPPGRALVNEQYF.

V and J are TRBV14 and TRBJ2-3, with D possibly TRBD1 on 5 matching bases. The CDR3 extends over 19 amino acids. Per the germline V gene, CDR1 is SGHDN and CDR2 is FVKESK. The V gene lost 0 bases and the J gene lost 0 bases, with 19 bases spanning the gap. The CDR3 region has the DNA TGTGCCAGCAGCCAAGAGGTTTTTACCTGGGGCCTTAGCACAGATACGCAGTATTTT. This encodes CASSQEVFTWGLSTDTQYF.

CDR3: CASSDGSAAQNTEAFF. The CDR3 DNA follows: TGTGCCAGCAGTGACGGATCGGCGGCTCAGAACACTGAAGCTTTCTTT. The genes are TRBV25-1 and TRBJ1-1; D is undetermined. The ends were cut back, 3 bases at V and 1 base at J, with 15 bases in the middle. CDR3 length equals 16 residues. The germline gives CDR1 MGHDK, CDR2 SYGVNS. The full variable domain, completed using reference TRBV25-1 and TRBJ1-1, is EADIYQTPRYLVIGTGKKITLECSQTMGHDKMYWYQQDPGMELHLIHYSYGVNSTEKGDLSSESTVSRIRTEHFPLTLESARPSHTSQYLCASSDGSAAQNTEAFFGQGTRLTVV.

CDR3 protein: CAWILTGGYGYTF. The CDR3 coding sequence is TGTGCCTGGATCTTGACAGGGGGCTATGGCTACACCTTC. The V and J genes are TRBV30 and TRBJ1-2; TRBD1 aligns across 9 bases. CDR3 length equals 13 residues. Germline V gives CDR1 GTSNPN, CDR2 SVGIG (reference sequence). With 4 bases clipped from V and 4 bases from J, the junction kept 4 bases outside the gene matches.

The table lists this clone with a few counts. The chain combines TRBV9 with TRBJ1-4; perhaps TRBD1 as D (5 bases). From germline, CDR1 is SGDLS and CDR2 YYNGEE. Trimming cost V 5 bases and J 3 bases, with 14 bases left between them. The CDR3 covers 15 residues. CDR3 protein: CASRGLMGANEKLFF. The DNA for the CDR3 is TGTGCCAGCAGGGGGCTAATGGGAGCTAATGAAAAACTGTTTTTT. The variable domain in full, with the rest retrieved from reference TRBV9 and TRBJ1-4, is DSGVTQTPKHLITATGQRVTLRCSPRSGDLSVYWYQQSLDQGLQFLIQYYNGEERAKGNILERFSAQQFPDLHSELNLSSLELGDSALYFCASRGLMGANEKLFFGSGTQLSVL.

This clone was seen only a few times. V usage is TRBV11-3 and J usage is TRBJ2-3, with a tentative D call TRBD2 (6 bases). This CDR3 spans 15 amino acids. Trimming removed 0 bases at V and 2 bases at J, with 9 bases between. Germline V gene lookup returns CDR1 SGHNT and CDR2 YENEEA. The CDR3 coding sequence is TGTGCCAGCAGCTTAGAGGGACTCCCCACAGATACGCAGTATTTT. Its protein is CASSLEGLPTDTQYF.

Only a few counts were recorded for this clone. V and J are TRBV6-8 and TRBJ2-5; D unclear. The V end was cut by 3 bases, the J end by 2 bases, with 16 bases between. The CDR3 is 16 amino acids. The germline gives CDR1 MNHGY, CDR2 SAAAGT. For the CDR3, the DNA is TGTGCCAGCAGTTATGCCCCCAGCGTCTTACAAGAGACCCAGTACTTC. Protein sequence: CASSYAPSVLQETQYF.

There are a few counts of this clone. The CDR3: CASSSGQGIAGRIYEQYF. Written as DNA, the CDR3 is TGTGCCAGCAGCTCGGGACAGGGAATCGCTGGGAGGATCTACGAGCAGTACTTC. V and J are TRBV7-7 and TRBJ2-7; 9 nucleotides line up with TRBD1. V lost 4 bases, J lost 3 bases, and 16 bases stayed unmatched. The germline gives CDR1 SSHAT, CDR2 FNYEAQ (reference sequence). The CDR3 has 18 residues. The full variable domain, rest sourced from reference TRBV7-7 and TRBJ2-7, is GAGVSQSPRYKVTKRGQDVTLRCDPISSHATLYWYQQALGQGPEFLTYFNYEAQPDKSGLPSDRFSAERPEGSISTLTIQRTEQRDSAMYRCASSSGQGIAGRIYEQYFGPGTRLTVT.

The CDR3 region is CASESGPDTQYF. Here the CDR3 DNA reads TGCGCCAGCGAGAGCGGCCCCGATACGCAGTATTTT. The gene calls are TRBV10-2 and TRBJ2-3; the D gene is possibly TRBD2 (5 bases). This CDR3 is 12 amino acids long. Per germline, CDR1 WSHSY and CDR2 SAAADI. The ends were cut back, 8 bases at V and 6 bases at J, with 12 bases in the middle.

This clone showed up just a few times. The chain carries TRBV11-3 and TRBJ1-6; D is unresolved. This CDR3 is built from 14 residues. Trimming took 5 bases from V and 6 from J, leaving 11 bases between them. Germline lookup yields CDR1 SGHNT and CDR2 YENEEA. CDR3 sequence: CASSKGSVNSPLHF. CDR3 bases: TGTGCCAGCAGCAAAGGGTCAGTTAATTCACCCCTCCACTTT.

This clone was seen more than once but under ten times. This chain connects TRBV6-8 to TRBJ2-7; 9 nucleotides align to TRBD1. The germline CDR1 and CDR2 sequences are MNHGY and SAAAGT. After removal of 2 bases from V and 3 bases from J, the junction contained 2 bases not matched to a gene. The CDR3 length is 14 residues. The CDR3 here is CASSYTGGGYEQYF. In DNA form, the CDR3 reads TGTGCCAGCAGTTACACAGGGGGCGGCTACGAGCAGTACTTC.

CDR3 in DNA: TGTGCCAGTATCCACTCCGGGCCACCTTCCTATGGCTACACCTTC. Translated, it gives CASIHSGPPSYGYTF. The chain links TRBV19 to TRBJ1-2; unclear D gene. Trimming left V 7 bases short and J 4 bases short, with 19 bases between. Germline-derived CDR1 and CDR2 are LNHDA and SQIVND (reference sequence). The CDR3 has 15 residues.

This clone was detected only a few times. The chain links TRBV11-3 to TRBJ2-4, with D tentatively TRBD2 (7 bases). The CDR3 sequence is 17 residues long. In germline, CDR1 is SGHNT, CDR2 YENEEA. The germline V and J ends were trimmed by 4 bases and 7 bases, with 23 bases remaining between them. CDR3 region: CASSSTLGAGAGNIQYF. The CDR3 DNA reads TGTGCCAGCAGCTCAACCCTGGGGGCGGGGGCAGGGAACATTCAGTACTTC. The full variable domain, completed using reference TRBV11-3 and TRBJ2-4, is EAGVVQSPRYKIIEKKQPVAFWCNPISGHNTLYWYLQNLGQGPELLIRYENEEAVDDSQLPKDRFSAERLKGVDSTLKIQPAELGDSAVYLCASSSTLGAGAGNIQYFGAGTRLSVL.

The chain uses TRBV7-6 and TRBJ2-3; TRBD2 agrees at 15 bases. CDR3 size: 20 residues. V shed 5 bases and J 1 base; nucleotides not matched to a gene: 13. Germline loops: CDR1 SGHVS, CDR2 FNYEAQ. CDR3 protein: CASSPPPGTSGGLRTDTQYF. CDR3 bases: TGTGCCAGCAGCCCACCACCCGGGACTAGCGGGGGGTTACGCACAGATACGCAGTATTTT. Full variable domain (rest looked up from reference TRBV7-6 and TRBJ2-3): GAGVSQSPRYKVTKRGQDVALRCDPISGHVSLYWYRQALGQGPEFLTYFNYEAQQDKSGLPNDRFSAERPEGSISTLTIQRTEQRDSAMYRCASSPPPGTSGGLRTDTQYFGPGTRLTVL.

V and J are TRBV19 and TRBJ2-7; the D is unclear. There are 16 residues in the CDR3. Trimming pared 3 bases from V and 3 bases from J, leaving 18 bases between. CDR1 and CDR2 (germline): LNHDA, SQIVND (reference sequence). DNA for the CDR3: TGTGCCAGTAGTATCACTTCGGTCGGCCCGCGCTACGAGCAGTACTTC. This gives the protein CASSITSVGPRYEQYF.